This is a list of T cell receptor beta chains from one sample in a study of T cells in Graves' hyperthyroidism and ophthalmopathy. TCRdb reanalysed the multiplex PCR reads using MiXCR and keeps one entry per CDR3 protein. The repertoire holds a few hundred thousand distinct CDR3 sequences, with about half as singletons. The sequenced sample consisted of peripheral blood or thyroid tissue (not recorded which). Every receptor here comes from a woman younger than 35 with Graves' hyperthyroidism. Each CDR3 is given with its conserved first and last residue. A D gene is named only where the DNA matches it firmly. Where a row states a size, it is once, few, many or the class of an expanded clone; other rows omit it.

>TRBJ1-2|TRBV6-4|NA|few
CASSDSRGARGYTF
TGTGCCAGCAGTGACTCCAGGGGCGCGAGAGGCTACACCTTC
>TRBJ1-2|TRBV7-2|NA|many
CASSLVTVVGYTF
TGTGCCAGCAGCTTAGTGACAGTCGTTGGCTACACCTTC
>TRBJ1-4|TRBV14|NA|NA
CASSQRTNEKLFF
TGTGCCAGCAGCCAAAGAACCAATGAAAAACTGTTTTTT
>TRBJ1-2|TRBV9|NA|many
CASSVLLNYGYTF
TGTGCCAGCAGCGTACTGCTTAACTATGGCTACACCTTC
>TRBJ1-2|TRBV29-1|NA|many
CSVEDPGKGSNGYTF
TGCAGCGTTGAAGATCCGGGGAAGGGGTCGAATGGCTACACCTTC
>TRBJ2-7|TRBV7-8|NA|NA
CASSPQDTRGYEQYF
TGTGCCAGCAGCCCACAGGACACGAGAGGCTACGAGCAGTACTTC
>TRBJ2-7|TRBV7-2|NA|many
CASSSDLGYEQYF
TGTGCCAGCAGCTCCGACCTTGGCTACGAGCAGTACTTC
>TRBJ2-7|TRBV12-3/TRBV12-4|TRBD2|few
CASSHGTSGEQYF
TGTGCCAGCAGCCATGGGACTAGCGGTGAGCAGTACTTC
>TRBJ2-5|TRBV5-4|TRBD2|NA
CACNPGGMPQYF
TGTGCCTGCAATCCGGGAGGTATGCCCCAGTACTTC
>TRBJ1-2|TRBV6-5|NA|NA
CASSLLRGRPATYGYTF
TGTGCCAGCAGCTTACTACGTGGCAGGCCCGCCACATATGGCTACACCTTC
>TRBJ1-6|TRBV7-9|TRBD1|NA
CASSPSGQGVNSPLHF
TGTGCCAGCAGCCCTTCGGGACAGGGGGTCAATTCACCCCTCCACTTT
>TRBJ1-3|TRBV10-3|NA|NA
CASSDWGGSGNTIYF
TGTGCCAGCAGTGACTGGGGTGGCTCTGGAAACACCATATATTTT